These 18 T cell receptor beta chains were all obtained from the same sample, sequenced in a study of blood T cell repertoires in COVID-19 (TCRdb year 2020). The method behind the library was the immunoSEQ multiplex PCR assay. TCRdb took over this immuneACCESS table, retaining in-frame rearrangements with V and J assigned. Such tables are incomplete; in checked studies, under half of the missing clones stem from an unresolved V gene, and the remainder is unexplained. In this sample the table shows 200,000 to 300,000 clones, 81% of which occur a single time. The ten largest clones capture 6.5% to 9.5% of the sample. The sequenced sample was peripheral blood. These receptors originate from an elderly woman with COVID-19, enrolled during active disease.

This rearrangement joins TRBV5-1 to TRBJ2-5, with D tentatively TRBD1 (6 bases). The CDR3 is made up of 14 amino acids. CDR1 is SGHRS and CDR2 is YFSETQ in the germline V gene. The ends were cut back, 3 bases at V and 4 bases at J, with 13 bases in the middle. Written as DNA, the CDR3 is TGCGCCAGCAGCTCATTGGGGGCATCAGAGACCCAGTACTTC. The encoded protein is CASSSLGASETQYF. Full variable domain (outside the CDR3, taken from reference TRBV5-1 and TRBJ2-5): KAGVTQTPRYLIKTRGQQVTLSCSPISGHRSVSWYQQTPGQGLQFLFEYFSETQRNKGNFPGRFSGRQFSNSRSEMNVSTLELGDSALYLCASSSLGASETQYFGPGTRLLVL.

The rearrangement joins TRBV24-1 to TRBJ2-1; D remains ambiguous. Per the germline V gene, CDR1 is KGHDR and CDR2 is SFDVKD. The CDR3 length is 14 residues. V was cut by 0 bases and J by 3 bases, with 5 bases left in between. CDR3 coding DNA: TGTGCCACCAGTGATTTGAATAGCTACAATGAGCAGTTCTTC. Protein: CATSDLNSYNEQFF.

The sample holds a few counts of this clone. The chain is built from TRBV7-2 and TRBJ1-5; 7 positions match TRBD1. J was trimmed by 2 bases and V by 1 base; bases with no gene match: 2. This CDR3 contains 15 residues. The germline gives CDR1 SGHTA, CDR2 FQGNSA. DNA for the CDR3: TGTGCCAGCAGCTTAGATACAGGGGGCAATCAGCCCCAGCATTTT. Protein sequence: CASSLDTGGNQPQHF.

The rearrangement links TRBV9 to TRBJ2-1; perhaps TRBD1 as D (7 bases). The V end lost 0 bases, the J end lost 8 bases, and 15 bases lay between the germline ends. This CDR3 contains 15 residues. The germline V gene has CDR1 SGDLS and CDR2 YYNGEE. As DNA, the CDR3 is TGTGCCAGCAGCGTAGAAGGAGGGGGCTGGTATGAGCAGTTCTTC. This encodes CASSVEGGGWYEQFF. Full variable domain (missing parts from reference TRBV9 and TRBJ2-1): DSGVTQTPKHLITATGQRVTLRCSPRSGDLSVYWYQQSLDQGLQFLIQYYNGEERAKGNILERFSAQQFPDLHSELNLSSLELGDSALYFCASSVEGGGWYEQFFGPGTRLTVL.

This clone was picked up a small number of times. The chain recombines TRBV7-2 with TRBJ2-7; the D is unclear. Trimming stripped 4 bases from V and 7 bases from J, with 17 bases between. Germline V gene data show CDR1 as SGHTA and CDR2 as FQGNSA. CDR3 length: 14 amino acids. The CDR3 loop reads CASSSNAGSREQYF. CDR3 nucleotide sequence: TGTGCCAGCAGCTCAAACGCCGGGTCACGGGAGCAGTACTTC.

This chain joins TRBV27 and TRBJ2-2, with 7 bases matching TRBD1. The trim removed 4 bases at V and 3 bases at J, leaving 8 bases unmatched. The germline CDR1 and CDR2 sequences are MNHEY and SMNVEV (reference sequence). The CDR3 contains 16 residues. The CDR3, as DNA: TGTGCCAGCAGTTCACAGGGGATAGGAGACACCGGGGAGCTGTTTTTT. Translation: CASSSQGIGDTGELFF.

This clone was seen more than once but under ten times. The chain has TRBV5-8 and TRBJ2-1; possibly TRBD2 for D (6 bases). V was pared by 5 bases and J by 1 base, with 19 bases between. The CDR3 spans 17 residues. Germline CDR1 is SGHTS and CDR2 is YDEGEE. CDR3 DNA sequence: TGTGCCAGCAGGGGGGGTGTCGGACTTAGGTCCTACAATGAGCAGTTCTTC. Translation gives CASRGGVGLRSYNEQFF.

The chain recombines TRBV18 with TRBJ1-4; no definite D call. Deletions cut 3 bases from V and 8 bases from J, with 10 bases between. Germline CDR1 KGHSH, CDR2 LQKENI. The CDR3 covers 13 residues. CDR3 nucleotide sequence: TGTGCCAGCTCACCTCGACACTGGGAAAAACTGTTTTTT. Translated: CASSPRHWEKLFF.

This rearrangement joins TRBV6-2 or TRBV6-3 to TRBJ1-5; 9 nucleotides line up with TRBD1. This CDR3 has 15 amino acids. The germline V gene has CDR1 MNHEY and CDR2 SVGEGT. V dropped 6 bases and J dropped 7; count of bases not matched to a gene: 10. The CDR3 spells CASSNTGQGFQPQHF. The CDR3 bases are TGTGCCAGCAGCAACACGGGACAGGGTTTCCAGCCCCAGCATTTT.

This clone was seen a few times. The chain has TRBV28 and TRBJ1-5, with D perhaps matching TRBD1 (5 bases). V shed 4 bases and J shed 6 bases, with 13 bases lying between them. Germline lookup yields CDR1 MDHEN and CDR2 SYDVKM. The CDR3 loop spans 14 amino acids. CDR3 sequence (DNA): TGTGCCAGCAGTTCGGCGGGGGGGGGTCAGCCCCAGCATTTT. It encodes CASSSAGGGQPQHF.

V gene TRBV7-2 combines with J gene TRBJ1-1; D not certain. Germline V lookup: CDR1 SGHTA, CDR2 FQGNSA. CDR3 length equals 14 residues. V shed 1 base and J shed 5 bases, with 11 bases lying between them. For the CDR3, the DNA is TGTGCCAGCAGCTTAGGACGGTCGGGGACTGAAGCTTTCTTT. It is translated as CASSLGRSGTEAFF. The variable domain in full, with the rest retrieved from reference TRBV7-2 and TRBJ1-1, is GAGVSQSPSNKVTEKGKDVELRCDPISGHTALYWYRQSLGQGLEFLIYFQGNSAPDKSGLPSDRFSAERTGGSVSTLTIQRTQQEDSAVYLCASSLGRSGTEAFFGQGTRLTVV.

This clone has a single count. V and J are TRBV19 and TRBJ1-1; D not resolved. Germline assignment: CDR1 LNHDA and CDR2 SQIVND (reference sequence). The CDR3 spans 13 residues. With 3 bases removed from V and 3 bases from J, the gap between germline ends came to 8 bases. Here the CDR3 DNA reads TGTGCCAGTAGTATCGCTCCGGACACTGAAGCTTTCTTT. This codes for CASSIAPDTEAFF. Complete variable domain (other parts from reference TRBV19 and TRBJ1-1): DGGITQSPKYLFRKEGQNVTLSCEQNLNHDAMYWYRQDPGQGLRLIYYSQIVNDFQKGDIAEGYSVSREKKESFPLTVTSAQKNPTAFYLCASSIAPDTEAFFGQGTRLTVV.

The V call is TRBV19, the J call TRBJ2-1; possibly TRBD2 for D (6 bases). Trimming stripped 6 bases from V and 1 base from J, with 10 bases between. Germline lookup yields CDR1 LNHDA and CDR2 SQIVND (reference sequence). This CDR3 spans 14 amino acids. The chain's CDR3 is CASREAGSYNEQFF. For the CDR3, the DNA is TGTGCCAGTAGAGAGGCGGGATCCTACAATGAGCAGTTCTTC.

The chain links TRBV25-1 to TRBJ2-7; no firm D call. The V gene lost 3 bases and the J gene lost 2 bases, with 11 bases spanning the gap. The CDR3 spans 14 residues. Germline V lookup: CDR1 MGHDK, CDR2 SYGVNS. The DNA of the CDR3 is TGTGCCAGCAGTGATTACGTCAACACCTACGAGCAGTACTTC. Translated, it gives CASSDYVNTYEQYF.

The gene calls are TRBV27 and TRBJ1-2, with D possibly matching TRBD1 (5 bases). CDR3 size: 16 residues. Germline V lookup: CDR1 MNHEY, CDR2 SMNVEV (reference sequence). V was cut by 6 bases and J by 4 bases, with 21 bases left in between. CDR3 nucleotides: TGTGCCAGCAGCGGTTTTAGGACAAGGGCTTTCTATGGCTACACCTTC. Protein sequence: CASSGFRTRAFYGYTF.

As DNA, the CDR3 is TGTGCCAGCTCACCACGCCAGGGGATTGGTGAGCAGTTCTTC. As protein: CASSPRQGIGEQFF. V gene TRBV18 combines with J gene TRBJ2-1; maybe TRBD1 (6 bases). The CDR3 length is 14 residues. CDR1 is KGHSH, CDR2 LQKENI, per germline. Trimming pared 1 base from V and 9 bases from J, leaving 13 bases between.

The CDR3 protein is CASSESPGTEAFF. The CDR3 nucleotides are TGTGCCAGCAGTGAATCCCCAGGCACCGAAGCTTTCTTT. V gene TRBV2 combines with J gene TRBJ1-1; D unclear. This CDR3 contains 13 residues. V lost 2 bases and J 8 bases, leaving 12 bases between the germline ends. CDR1 SNHLY and CDR2 FYNNEI come from the germline V gene.

The gene calls are TRBV5-6 and TRBJ2-3; 10 bases are a match to TRBD2. V lost 0 bases, J lost 6 bases, and 1 base stayed unmatched. CDR1 and CDR2 (germline): SGHDT, YYEEEE. The CDR3 consists of 14 residues. The CDR3 region has the DNA TGTGCCAGCAGCTTGGGGGGACTAGCGGATACGCAGTATTTT. Protein sequence: CASSLGGLADTQYF.